This TCR beta chain was recovered during a study of CD8+ T cells in alopecia areata. Extraction and reverse transcription of RNA yielded cDNA as the sequencing template. Repertoires were generated with immunoSEQ multiplex PCR, while TCRdb's copy carries only in-frame clones and drops some. This sample yields over 150,000 clones, of which roughly 64% are seen a single time; about 12% belongs to the top ten. Stated treatment: oral pan-JAK inhibitor, 5-10 mg twice daily. Trimming took off 7 bases at V and 4 bases at J, with 8 bases between the two ends. The CDR3 extends over 11 amino acids. The germline V gene encodes CDR1 LGHNT and CDR2 FRNRAP.

The chain carries TRBV12-5 and TRBJ2-7; D might be TRBD2 (5 bases). The source was CD8+ T cells sorted from blood, collected at week 24, from a patient treated with tofacitinib. The receptor comes from a human donor with alopecia areata. CDR3 region: CASDAGYEQYF. CDR3 sequence (DNA): TGTGCTAGTGATGCGGGTTACGAGCAGTACTTC.